Sequencing of this T cell receptor beta chain was carried out in a study of blood T cells in healthy people across ages. The table lists this clonotype with a few counts. The antigen remains unidentified. The second PCR ran roughly 6 to 11 cycles with a sample-barcoded 5' primer and J-beta primers. TCRdb recomputed calls from the 5' RACE reads with MiXCR, one row per CDR3 protein. The data hold 1 million or so distinct CDR3 sequences, with around 25% observed a single time. Collection of about 9.4 milliliters of peripheral blood was performed for each donor. Findings of the study overall: Age brought a roughly linear fall in TCR beta diversity measured per million T cells. Estimates drawn from one million T cells were deemed to understate diversity.

These data were also filed under a second study, of T cells of mothers and their children.

The sequence was collected from a girl under 10 years old in good health. Sequenced: blood.

The chain's CDR3 is CASSVGVGQGGQTQYF. CDR3 in DNA: TGTGCCAGCAGCGTAGGGGTGGGACAGGGCGGACAGACCCAGTACTTC. This chain uses TRBV9 with TRBJ2-5, with 9 bases identical to TRBD1. This CDR3 spans 16 amino acids. From germline, CDR1 is SGDLS and CDR2 YYNGEE. The ends lost 0 bases at V and 6 bases at J; junction bases unmatched: 9.